This T cell receptor beta chain was identified in a study of T-cell reconstitution after alpha-beta-depleted transplantation in children. J lost 7 bases, V lost 5 bases, and 6 bases had no gene match. The CDR3 length is 13 residues. CDR1 is SQVTM and CDR2 is ANQGSEA in the germline V gene. Unique molecular identifiers were used to barcode this TCRbeta library. TCRdb ran MiXCR on the PCR reads and lists one entry per CDR3 protein. The repertoire has roughly 300,000 distinct CDR3 sequences, approximately 10% of them found once; the top ten carry 2% to 3%. The input for sequencing was PBMCs from the stem cell graft donor, taken from the stem cell graft. The TCR was taken from a human donor who donated a stem cell graft to a child with acute lymphoblastic leukemia. This chain joins TRBV29-1 and TRBJ2-1; 9 bases align to TRBD2. The CDR3 region is CSVRLAGTNEQFF. The CDR3 bases are TGCAGCGTTAGGCTAGCGGGAACGAATGAGCAGTTCTTC.